Sequencing of this T cell receptor (beta chain) was carried out in a study of shared T cell receptors in the human thymus. Per the germline V gene, CDR1 is MGHRA and CDR2 is YSYEKL. The CDR3 is 16 residues long. V lost 1 base, J lost 1 base, and 12 bases lay in between. Produced via immunoSEQ multiplex PCR; TCRdb's table is partial and in-frame only. The sample lists hundreds of thousands of clones; approximately 89% were seen once. This same sample was also part of a study on human thymus T cells.

The sequence was collected from a boy younger than two with a congenital heart defect. V usage is TRBV4-1 and J usage is TRBJ2-3; tentatively, D is TRBD2 (6 bases). Sequenced: thymocytes. The CDR3 coding sequence is TGCGCCAGCAGCCAAGTACCCGGGACTGGCACAGATACGCAGTATTTT. Translating it yields CASSQVPGTGTDTQYF.